Below, 19 T cell receptor beta chains from the same sample are listed, as sequenced in a study of T cell repertoires in cytomegalovirus infection. These receptors' antigens are unknown. TCRdb itself ran the reads through MiXCR, one entry per CDR3 protein. The data contain some 50,000 distinct CDR3 sequences, 20% to 25% of them seen just once; the ten biggest clones take up about 90%. The specimen comprised CD8+ T cells from cultured PBMCs, sampled from culture after CMV antigen stimulation. These receptors originate from a human donor in good health (CMV status not recorded). Some clones in this sample may be carry-over from other donors' samples.

The rearrangement joins TRBV24-1 to TRBJ2-5, with TRBD2 identical over 8 bases. This CDR3 contains 13 residues. V trimming: 5 bases; J trimming: 2 bases; junction bases outside the gene matches: 0. CDR1 and CDR2 (germline): KGHDR, SFDVKD. The chain's CDR3 is CATSGGGQETQYF. CDR3 sequence (DNA): TGTGCCACCAGTGGCGGGGGGCAAGAGACCCAGTACTTC.

This clonotype showed up just a few times. The chain couples TRBV9 to TRBJ1-6; possibly TRBD1 for D (5 bases). The V and J ends lost 2 bases and 8 bases respectively, with 17 bases between them. CDR3 length equals 16 residues. Germline CDR1 and CDR2: SGDLS and YYNGEE. The CDR3 protein is CASSVYDRQTDSPLHF. The DNA for the CDR3 is TGTGCCAGCAGCGTTTACGATCGACAGACCGATTCACCCCTCCACTTT.

The chain recombines TRBV7-2 with TRBJ2-5; D is unresolved. The CDR3 length is 13 residues. Germline-derived CDR1 and CDR2 are SGHTA and FQGNSA. Deletions cut 4 bases from V and 5 bases from J, with 11 bases between. The DNA of the CDR3 is TGTGCCAGCAGCTACGTTTCGGGTGAGACCCAGTACTTC. It encodes CASSYVSGETQYF.

The rearrangement joins TRBV7-2 to TRBJ2-5; D remains ambiguous. V lost 5 bases and J 11 bases, leaving 24 bases between the germline ends. This CDR3 region has 15 residues. Germline values: CDR1 SGHTA, CDR2 FQGNSA. The CDR3 nucleotides are TGTGCCAGCAGCACTCTCTGGGCACAAGAGACCGGGCAGTACTTC. Its translation: CASSTLWAQETGQYF.

The chain carries TRBV27 and TRBJ1-5, with TRBD1 matching 7 bases. V dropped 5 bases and J dropped 7; count of bases not matched to a gene: 11. Germline assignment: CDR1 MNHEY and CDR2 SMNVEV (reference sequence). This CDR3 is 15 amino acids long. The CDR3: CASSHRTGPHQPQHF. In nucleotides, the CDR3 is TGTGCCAGCAGTCACCGGACAGGCCCACACCAGCCCCAGCATTTT.

The chain combines TRBV4-1 with TRBJ1-1; weak D call: TRBD1 (5 bases). CDR1 MGHRA and CDR2 YSYEKL come from the germline V gene. CDR3 size: 14 residues. The V end was cut by 7 bases, the J end by 5 bases, with 17 bases between. The CDR3 DNA sequence: TGCGCCAGCAAGAACGAGGGGCGCGGGACTGAAGCTTTCTTT. Translated, it gives CASKNEGRGTEAFF.

This sequence joins TRBV28 and TRBJ2-3; 10 bases align to TRBD2. This CDR3 has 16 amino acids. V shed 5 bases, J shed 3 bases, and the junction held 8 bases outside the gene matches. Germline assignment: CDR1 MDHEN and CDR2 SYDVKM. CDR3 sequence (DNA): TGTGCCAGCAGTCGAGGTAGCGGGAGGCGAACAGATACGCAGTATTTT. It codes for CASSRGSGRRTDTQYF. Full variable domain (missing parts from reference TRBV28 and TRBJ2-3): DVKVTQSSRYLVKRTGEKVFLECVQDMDHENMFWYRQDPGLGLRLIYFSYDVKMKEKGDIPEGYSVSREKKERFSLILESASTNQTSMYLCASSRGSGRRTDTQYFGPGTRLTVL.

This chain joins TRBV7-2 and TRBJ1-3, with D perhaps TRBD1 (5 bases). V lost 5 bases, J lost 2 bases, and 16 bases lay in between. Looked up from germline, CDR1 is SGHTA and CDR2 is FQGNSA. The CDR3 is 16 amino acids. CDR3 in DNA: TGTGCCAGCAGCCCTTTTCAGGGCAGGCCTGGAAACACCATATATTTT. Protein sequence: CASSPFQGRPGNTIYF.

The chain combines TRBV6-1 with TRBJ2-1, with D possibly TRBD2 on 5 matching bases. This CDR3 region has 16 residues. Germline V gene lookup returns CDR1 MNHNS and CDR2 SASEGT. The germline V and J ends were trimmed by 2 bases and 0 bases, with 11 bases remaining between them. The CDR3 DNA is TGTGCCAGCAGTGAAAGAGGGCGGAGCTCCTACAATGAGCAGTTCTTC. This codes for CASSERGRSSYNEQFF.

The chain carries TRBV7-2 and TRBJ2-1, with a possible D match to TRBD2 (7 bases). Trimming removed 0 bases from V and 4 bases from J, with 19 bases in between. The germline gives CDR1 SGHTA, CDR2 FQGNSA. This CDR3 spans 18 amino acids. The CDR3 sequence is CASSLAGGGGYSYNEQFF. CDR3 bases: TGTGCCAGCAGCTTAGCGGGCGGGGGCGGGTATTCTTACAATGAGCAGTTCTTC.

This chain connects TRBV29-1 to TRBJ1-3; D possibly corresponds to TRBD1 (5 bases). This CDR3 is 15 amino acids long. With 7 bases removed from V and 0 bases from J, the gap between germline ends came to 16 bases. CDR1 is SQVTM, CDR2 ANQGSEA, per germline. The CDR3 protein is CSASGTGISGNTIYF. CDR3 bases: TGCAGCGCCTCCGGGACGGGGATCTCTGGAAACACCATATATTTT.

This clonotype was found a few times. The gene calls are TRBV7-9 and TRBJ2-1; TRBD2 is a possible D gene (5 bases). This CDR3 is 12 amino acids long. Trimming took 6 bases from V and 14 from J, leaving 17 bases between them. CDR1 is SEHNR and CDR2 is FQNEAQ in the germline V gene (reference sequence). CDR3 nucleotide sequence: TGTGCCAGCAGTTCGGGATGGGTGGTCGAGTTCTTC. This encodes CASSSGWVVEFF. Filled out from reference TRBV7-9 and TRBJ2-1, the complete variable domain reads DTGVSQNPRHKITKRGQNVTFRCDPISEHNRLYWYRQTLGQGPEFLTYFQNEAQLEKSRLLSDRFSAERPKGSFSTLEIQRTEQGDSAMYLCASSSGWVVEFFGPGTRLTVL.

This clonotype was counted a few times. The gene calls are TRBV11-2 and TRBJ2-5, with 13 bases aligning to TRBD2. CDR1 is SGHAT and CDR2 is FQNNGV in the germline V gene. The junction had 4 bases not matched to a gene; V was cut back by 2 bases and J by 4 bases. This CDR3 contains 16 residues. CDR3 amino acids: CASSLTSGRAGETQYF. The CDR3 region has the DNA TGTGCCAGCAGCTTAACTAGCGGGAGGGCTGGAGAGACCCAGTACTTC.

This clonotype was counted a few times. The chain links TRBV7-2 to TRBJ1-6; perhaps TRBD1 as D (5 bases). The CDR3 extends over 17 amino acids. Trimming took 3 bases from V and 7 from J, leaving 19 bases between them. Looked up from germline, CDR1 is SGHTA and CDR2 is FQGNSA. The CDR3 loop is CASSLTSWGSGNSPLHF. The CDR3 nucleotides read TGTGCCAGCAGCTTGACGTCCTGGGGCTCCGGGAATTCACCCCTCCACTTT.

The chain couples TRBV7-2 to TRBJ2-7; no clear D. Trimming took off 0 bases at V and 0 bases at J, with 9 bases between the two ends. The CDR3 covers 15 residues. Germline V gene data show CDR1 as SGHTA and CDR2 as FQGNSA. CDR3 sequence reads: CASSLARGLSYEQYF. Here the CDR3 DNA reads TGTGCCAGCAGCTTAGCTCGCGGTCTCTCCTACGAGCAGTACTTC.

This clonotype was recorded a few times. The CDR3 DNA reads TGTGCCAGCAGTTACTCGTTAGCGGGGAGGGAAGCGGAGCTGTTTTTT. Its protein product is CASSYSLAGREAELFF. The chain carries TRBV6-6 and TRBJ2-2; 8 bases agree with TRBD2. CDR3 size: 16 residues. In germline, CDR1 is MNHNY, CDR2 SVGAGI (reference sequence). Trimming cost V 0 bases and J 10 bases; bases outside gene matches: 10.

This clonotype was picked up a small number of times. This chain uses TRBV11-2 with TRBJ1-3; no firm D call. This CDR3 spans 15 amino acids. Trimming took off 6 bases at V and 3 bases at J, with 15 bases between the two ends. Germline lookup yields CDR1 SGHAT and CDR2 FQNNGV. CDR3: CASSSFNPGGNTIYF. The CDR3 DNA sequence: TGTGCCAGCAGTTCCTTCAATCCGGGTGGAAACACCATATATTTT.

This clonotype was detected ten times or more. The genes are TRBV29-1 and TRBJ2-7; D may be TRBD2 (5 bases). V was trimmed by 3 bases and J by 0 bases, leaving 12 bases between them. Germline assignment: CDR1 SQVTM and CDR2 ANQGSEA. The CDR3 is made up of 14 amino acids. CDR3 in amino acids: CSVDISGSSYEQYF. CDR3 bases: TGCAGCGTTGACATAAGCGGATCCTCCTACGAGCAGTACTTC.

V and J are TRBV11-2 and TRBJ2-3; D is undetermined. Germline V lookup: CDR1 SGHAT, CDR2 FQNNGV. V was pared by 0 bases and J by 5 bases, with 9 bases between. The CDR3 spans 14 residues. CDR3 bases: TGTGCCAGCAGCTTAGAAACCGAGGAAGATACGCAGTATTTT. Its translation is CASSLETEEDTQYF.